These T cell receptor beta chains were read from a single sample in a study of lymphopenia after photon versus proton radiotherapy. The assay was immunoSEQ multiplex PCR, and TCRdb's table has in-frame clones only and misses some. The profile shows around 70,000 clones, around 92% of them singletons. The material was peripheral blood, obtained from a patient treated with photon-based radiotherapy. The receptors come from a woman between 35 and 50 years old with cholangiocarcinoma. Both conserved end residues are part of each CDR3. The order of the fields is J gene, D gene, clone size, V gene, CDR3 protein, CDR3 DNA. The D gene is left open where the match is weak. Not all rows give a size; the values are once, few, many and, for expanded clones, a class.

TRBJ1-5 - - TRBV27 CASRGQGNQPQHF TGTGCCAGCAGGGGGCAGGGCAATCAGCCCCAGCATTTT
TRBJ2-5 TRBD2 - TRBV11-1 CASSPGGSETQYF TGTGCCAGCAGCCCGGGAGGTTCAGAGACCCAGTACTTC
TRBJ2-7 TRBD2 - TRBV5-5 CASSLLAGESYEQYF TGTGCCAGCAGCTTACTAGCGGGGGAGTCATACGAGCAGTACTTC
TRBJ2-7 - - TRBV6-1 CASRVGSQAGEQYF TGTGCCAGCAGGGTGGGGTCGCAGGCAGGAGAGCAGTACTTC
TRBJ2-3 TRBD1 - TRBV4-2 CASSQGTGGGTDTQYF TGTGCCAGCAGCCAAGGGACAGGGGGCGGCACAGATACGCAGTATTTT
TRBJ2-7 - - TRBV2 CASSDRVERQYF TGTGCCAGCAGTGATAGGGTGGAAAGGCAGTACTTC
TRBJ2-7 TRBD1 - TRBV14 CASSAGGTGFYEQYF TGTGCCAGCAGCGCCGGAGGGACAGGATTCTACGAGCAGTACTTC
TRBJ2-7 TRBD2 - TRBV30 CAWSVLAGVLREQYF TGTGCCTGGAGTGTCCTAGCGGGAGTTCTGAGGGAGCAGTACTTC
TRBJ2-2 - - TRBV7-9 CASSFSGQYPPGELFF TGTGCCAGCAGCTTTTCAGGACAGTATCCCCCCGGGGAGCTGTTTTTT
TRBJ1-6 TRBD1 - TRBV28 CASSLGQGVLSPLHF TGTGCCAGCAGTTTAGGGCAGGGGGTCCTTTCACCCCTCCACTTT
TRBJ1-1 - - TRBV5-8 CASILKRSPNTEAFF TGTGCCAGCATCCTAAAGAGGAGTCCGAACACTGAAGCTTTCTTT
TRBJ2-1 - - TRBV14 CASSQIGGSYNEQFF TGTGCCAGCAGCCAAATAGGCGGATCCTACAATGAGCAGTTCTTC
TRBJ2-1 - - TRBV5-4 CASSPGTPNPEQFF TGTGCCAGCAGCCCCGGGACTCCGAATCCGGAGCAGTTCTTC
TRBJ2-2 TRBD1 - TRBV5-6 CASSSNPGTVYPGELFF TGTGCCAGCAGCTCAAATCCCGGGACAGTATACCCCGGGGAGCTGTTTTTT
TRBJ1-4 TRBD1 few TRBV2 CASTRGQADNEKLFF TGTGCCAGCACGCGAGGACAGGCTGATAATGAAAAACTGTTTTTT
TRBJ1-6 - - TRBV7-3 CASSLMGSPDSPLHF TGTGCCAGCAGCTTAATGGGCAGTCCGGATTCACCCCTCCACTTT
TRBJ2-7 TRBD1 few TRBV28 CASSSRPGQASGEQYF TGTGCCAGCAGTTCCCGTCCGGGACAGGCTTCGGGCGAGCAGTACTTC
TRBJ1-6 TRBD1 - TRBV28 CASRNPGQPNSPLHF TGTGCCAGCAGGAACCCGGGACAGCCAAATTCACCCCTCCACTTT
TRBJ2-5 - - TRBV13 CASSLDSGARERNF TGTGCCAGCAGCTTAGATTCGGGGGCCAGGGAAAGAAACTTC
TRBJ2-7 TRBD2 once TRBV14 CASSAGTRTYEQYF TGTGCCAGCAGCGCCGGGACTAGGACTTACGAGCAGTACTTC
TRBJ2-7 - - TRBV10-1 CASSGPYPEGAGYEQYF TGCGCCAGCAGTGGTCCTTACCCGGAAGGGGCGGGCTACGAGCAGTACTTC
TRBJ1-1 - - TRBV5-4 CASSLATGFNTEAFF TGTGCCAGCAGCTTGGCCACGGGTTTTAACACTGAAGCTTTCTTT
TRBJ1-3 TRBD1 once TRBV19 CASSTRTGRIPSANTIYF TGTGCCAGTAGTACCCGGACAGGTCGTATCCCCTCTGCAAACACCATATATTTT
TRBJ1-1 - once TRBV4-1 CASSQRFGSPTEAFF TGCGCCAGCAGCCAGCGATTTGGCAGTCCCACTGAAGCTTTCTTT
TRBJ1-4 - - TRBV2 CASTLTRQANEKLFF TGTGCCAGCACTCTAACGCGACAGGCGAATGAAAAACTGTTTTTT
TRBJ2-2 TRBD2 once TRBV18 CASSLAGYTGELFF TGTGCCAGCTCATTAGCGGGGTACACCGGGGAGCTGTTTTTT
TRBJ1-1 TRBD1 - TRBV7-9 CASSPPTGEAFF TGTGCCAGCAGCCCGCCGACAGGGGAAGCTTTCTTT
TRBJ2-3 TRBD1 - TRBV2 CASKGTVTDTQYF TGTGCCAGCAAGGGGACAGTCACAGATACGCAGTATTTT
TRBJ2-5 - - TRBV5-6 CASSLGQWTQYF TGTGCCAGCAGCTTGGGACAGTGGACCCAGTACTTC
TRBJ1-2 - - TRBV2 CASSSGGAGSAGYTF TGTGCCAGCAGCAGCGGGGGGGCAGGATCAGCGGGCTACACCTTC
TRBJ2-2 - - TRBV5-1 CASSLGEKTGELFF TGCGCCAGCAGCTTGGGAGAGAAAACCGGGGAGCTGTTTTTT
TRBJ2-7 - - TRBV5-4 CASSFFPDSLSYEQYF TGTGCCAGCAGCTTCTTCCCGGACAGCTTAAGCTACGAGCAGTACTTC
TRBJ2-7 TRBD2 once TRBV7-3 CASSLLAGQTYEQYF TGTGCCAGCAGCTTATTAGCGGGGCAAACCTACGAGCAGTACTTC
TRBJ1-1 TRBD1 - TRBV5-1 CASSWGSTGGNTEAFF TGCGCCAGCAGCTGGGGATCGACAGGGGGTAACACTGAAGCTTTCTTT
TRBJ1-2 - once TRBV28 CASHKAGDFYGYTF TGTGCCAGCCATAAGGCAGGGGACTTCTATGGCTACACCTTC
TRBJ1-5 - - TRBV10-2 CASTDTGNQPQHF TGCGCCAGCACCGATACAGGGAATCAGCCCCAGCATTTT
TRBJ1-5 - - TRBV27 CASSLQRNQPQHF TGTGCCAGCAGTTTGCAGCGGAATCAGCCCCAGCATTTT
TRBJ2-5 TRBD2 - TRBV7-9 CASSLVLAEQETQYF TGTGCCAGCAGCTTAGTACTAGCGGAGCAAGAGACCCAGTACTTC
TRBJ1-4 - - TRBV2 CASNLGMDEKLFF TGTGCCAGCAATCTGGGGATGGATGAAAAACTGTTTTTT
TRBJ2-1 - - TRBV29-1 CSVFSGSDPHNEQFF TGCAGCGTCTTCAGCGGATCAGACCCCCACAATGAGCAGTTCTTC
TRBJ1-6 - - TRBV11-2 CASSLDRGHSPLHF TGTGCCAGCAGCTTAGACAGGGGACATTCACCCCTCCACTTT
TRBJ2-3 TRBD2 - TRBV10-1 CASSELAGHTQYF TGCGCCAGCAGTGAGCTAGCGGGACATACGCAGTATTTT
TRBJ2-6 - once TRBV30 CAWSVRESGANVLTF TGTGCCTGGAGTGTACGGGAGTCTGGGGCCAACGTCCTGACTTTC
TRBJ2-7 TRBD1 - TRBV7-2 CASSPGQPLTYEQYF TGTGCCAGCAGCCCGGGACAGCCTTTGACCTACGAGCAGTACTTC
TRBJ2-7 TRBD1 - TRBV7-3 CASSLTTGTRHEQYF TGTGCCAGCAGCCTAACGACAGGGACAAGGCACGAGCAGTACTTC
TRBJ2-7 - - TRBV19 CASATQGSEQYF TGTGCCAGTGCAACGCAGGGTTCCGAGCAGTACTTC
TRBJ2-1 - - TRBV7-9 CASNSLRGTDYNEQFF TGTGCCAGCAACTCCCTCCGCGGGACGGATTACAATGAGCAGTTCTTC
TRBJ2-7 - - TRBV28 CASSLGASSEQYF TGTGCCAGCAGTTTAGGGGCCTCGAGCGAGCAGTACTTC
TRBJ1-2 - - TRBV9 CASSVLGGYTF TGTGCCAGCAGCGTACTCGGTGGCTACACCTTC
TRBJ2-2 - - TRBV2 CASHGIAGGELFF TGTGCCAGTCACGGGATAGCCGGCGGGGAGCTGTTTTTT
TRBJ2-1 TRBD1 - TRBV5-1 CASRTGGNEQFF TGCGCCAGCCGGACAGGGGGAAATGAGCAGTTCTTC
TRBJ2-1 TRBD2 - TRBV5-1 CASSPLAGGLGNEQFF TGCGCCAGCAGCCCATTAGCGGGGGGCCTGGGGAATGAGCAGTTCTTC
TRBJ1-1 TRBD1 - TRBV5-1 CASSETGAEAFF TGCGCCAGCAGCGAGACAGGGGCTGAAGCTTTCTTT
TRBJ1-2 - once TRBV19 CASMPGGRAPNYGYTF TGTGCCAGTATGCCCGGCGGCAGGGCTCCCAACTATGGCTACACCTTC
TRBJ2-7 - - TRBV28 CASSLGRYEQYF TGTGCCAGCAGTTTGGGCCGCTACGAGCAGTACTTC